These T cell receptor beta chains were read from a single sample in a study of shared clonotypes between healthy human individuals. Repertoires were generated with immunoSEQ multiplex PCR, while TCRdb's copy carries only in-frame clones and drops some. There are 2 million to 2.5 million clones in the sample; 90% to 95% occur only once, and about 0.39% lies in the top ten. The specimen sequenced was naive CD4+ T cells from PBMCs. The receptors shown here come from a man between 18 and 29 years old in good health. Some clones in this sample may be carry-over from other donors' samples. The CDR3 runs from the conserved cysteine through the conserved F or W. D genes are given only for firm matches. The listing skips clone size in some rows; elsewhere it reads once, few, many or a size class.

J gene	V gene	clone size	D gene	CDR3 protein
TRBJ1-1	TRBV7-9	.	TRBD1	CASSLQAGTGEAFF
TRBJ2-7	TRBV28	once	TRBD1	CASETTGAYEQYF
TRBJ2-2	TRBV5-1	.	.	CASSLDRSNTGELFF
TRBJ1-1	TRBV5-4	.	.	CASSLRGGRQNTEAFF
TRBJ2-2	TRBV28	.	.	CASRTTGQNTGELFF
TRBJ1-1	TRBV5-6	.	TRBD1	CASSPGQGRTEAFF
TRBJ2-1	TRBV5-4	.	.	CASSLGLGGDYNEQFF
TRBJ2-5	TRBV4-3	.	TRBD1	CASSQVGQGGDKETQYF
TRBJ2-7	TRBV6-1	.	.	CASSEARTGYEQYF
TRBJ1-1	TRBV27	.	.	CASSFRGGRVNEAFF
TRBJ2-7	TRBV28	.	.	CASSLGGGGGAYEQYF
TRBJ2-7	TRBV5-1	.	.	CASSFSAGLYEQYF
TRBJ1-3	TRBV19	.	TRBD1	CARRRTGDRFSGNTIYF
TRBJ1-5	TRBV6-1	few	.	CASLGTGRNQPQHF
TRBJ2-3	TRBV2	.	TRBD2	CASSPLAGVSDTQYF
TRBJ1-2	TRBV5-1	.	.	CASSKDNYGYTF
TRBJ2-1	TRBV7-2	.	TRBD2	CASSTPPGGAGSNEQFF
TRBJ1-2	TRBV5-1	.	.	CASTQDSSSYGYTF
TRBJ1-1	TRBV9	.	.	CASSSSGGPRAFF
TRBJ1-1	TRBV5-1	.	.	CASSLDPGTRTEAFF
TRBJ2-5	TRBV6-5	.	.	CASSIIGETQYF
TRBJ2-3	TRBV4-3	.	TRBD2	CASSQDHRLAERTDTQYF
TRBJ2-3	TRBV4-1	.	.	CASSQVGVTDTQYF
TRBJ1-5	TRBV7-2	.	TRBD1	CASSSGTGTQPQHF
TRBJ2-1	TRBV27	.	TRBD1	CASSLSPRGRLNEQFF
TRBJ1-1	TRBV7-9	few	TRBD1	CASSAQGVITEAFF
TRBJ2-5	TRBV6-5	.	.	CASSRTALQETQYF
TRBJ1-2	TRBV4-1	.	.	CASSQSFRENYGYTF
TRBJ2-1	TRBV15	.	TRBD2	CATSLAGLYNEQFF
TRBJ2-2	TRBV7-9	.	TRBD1	CASSFRDRDTGELFF
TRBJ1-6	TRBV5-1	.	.	CASSLEQTNSPLHF